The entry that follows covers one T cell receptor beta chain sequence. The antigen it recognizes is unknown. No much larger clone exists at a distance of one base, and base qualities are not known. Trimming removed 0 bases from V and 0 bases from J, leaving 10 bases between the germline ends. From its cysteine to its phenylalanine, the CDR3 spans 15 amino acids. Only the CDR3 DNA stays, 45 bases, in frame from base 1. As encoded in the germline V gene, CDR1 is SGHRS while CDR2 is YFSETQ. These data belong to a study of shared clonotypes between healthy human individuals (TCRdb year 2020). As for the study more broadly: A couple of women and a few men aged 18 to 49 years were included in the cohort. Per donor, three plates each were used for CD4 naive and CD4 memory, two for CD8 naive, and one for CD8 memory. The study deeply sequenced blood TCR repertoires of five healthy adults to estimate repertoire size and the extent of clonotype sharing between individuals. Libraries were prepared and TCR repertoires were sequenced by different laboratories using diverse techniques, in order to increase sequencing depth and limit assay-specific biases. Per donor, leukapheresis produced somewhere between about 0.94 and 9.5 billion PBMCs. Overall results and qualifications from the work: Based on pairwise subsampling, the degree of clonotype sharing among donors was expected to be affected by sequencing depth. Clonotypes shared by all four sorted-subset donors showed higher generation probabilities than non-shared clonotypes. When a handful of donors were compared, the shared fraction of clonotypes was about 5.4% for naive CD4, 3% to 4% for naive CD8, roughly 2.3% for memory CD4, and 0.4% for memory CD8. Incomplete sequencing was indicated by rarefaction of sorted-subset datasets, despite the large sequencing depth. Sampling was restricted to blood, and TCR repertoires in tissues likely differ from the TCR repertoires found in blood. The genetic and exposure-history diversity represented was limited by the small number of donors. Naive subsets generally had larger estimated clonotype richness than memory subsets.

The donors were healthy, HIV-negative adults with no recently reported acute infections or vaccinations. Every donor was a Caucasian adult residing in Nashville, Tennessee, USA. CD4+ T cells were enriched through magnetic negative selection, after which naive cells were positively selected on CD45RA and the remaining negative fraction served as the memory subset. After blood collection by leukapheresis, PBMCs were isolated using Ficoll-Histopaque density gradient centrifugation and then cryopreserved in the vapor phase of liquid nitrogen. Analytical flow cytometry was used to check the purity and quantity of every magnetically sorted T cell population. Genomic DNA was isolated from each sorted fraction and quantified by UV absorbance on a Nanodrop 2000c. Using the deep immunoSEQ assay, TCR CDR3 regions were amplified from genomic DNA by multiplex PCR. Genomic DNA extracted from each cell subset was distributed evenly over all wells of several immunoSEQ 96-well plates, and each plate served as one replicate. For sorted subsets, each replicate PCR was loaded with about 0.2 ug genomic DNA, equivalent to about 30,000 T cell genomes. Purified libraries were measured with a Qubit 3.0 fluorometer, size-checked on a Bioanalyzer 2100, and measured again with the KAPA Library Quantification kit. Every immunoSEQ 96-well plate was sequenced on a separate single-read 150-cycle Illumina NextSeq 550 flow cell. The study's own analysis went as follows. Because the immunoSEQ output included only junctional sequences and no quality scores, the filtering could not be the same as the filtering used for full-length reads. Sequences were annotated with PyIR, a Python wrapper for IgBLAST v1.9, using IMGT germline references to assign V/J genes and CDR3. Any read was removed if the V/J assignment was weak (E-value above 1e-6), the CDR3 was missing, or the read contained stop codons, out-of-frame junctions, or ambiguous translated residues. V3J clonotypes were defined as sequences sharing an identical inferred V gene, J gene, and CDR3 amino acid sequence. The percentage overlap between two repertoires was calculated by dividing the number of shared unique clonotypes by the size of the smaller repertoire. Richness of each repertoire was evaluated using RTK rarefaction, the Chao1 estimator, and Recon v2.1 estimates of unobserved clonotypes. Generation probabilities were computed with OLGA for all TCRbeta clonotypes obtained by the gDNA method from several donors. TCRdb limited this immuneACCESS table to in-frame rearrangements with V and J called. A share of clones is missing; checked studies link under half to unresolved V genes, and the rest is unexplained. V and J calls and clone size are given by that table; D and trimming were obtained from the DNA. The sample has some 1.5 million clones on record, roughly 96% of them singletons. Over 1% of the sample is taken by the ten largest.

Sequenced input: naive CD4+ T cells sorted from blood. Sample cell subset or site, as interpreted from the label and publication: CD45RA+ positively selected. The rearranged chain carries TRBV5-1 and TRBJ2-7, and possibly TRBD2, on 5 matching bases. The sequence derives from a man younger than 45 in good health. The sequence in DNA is TGCGCCAGCAGCTTGGTTGGAGGATTCTCCTACGAGCAGTACTTC. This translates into CASSLVGGFSYEQYF.